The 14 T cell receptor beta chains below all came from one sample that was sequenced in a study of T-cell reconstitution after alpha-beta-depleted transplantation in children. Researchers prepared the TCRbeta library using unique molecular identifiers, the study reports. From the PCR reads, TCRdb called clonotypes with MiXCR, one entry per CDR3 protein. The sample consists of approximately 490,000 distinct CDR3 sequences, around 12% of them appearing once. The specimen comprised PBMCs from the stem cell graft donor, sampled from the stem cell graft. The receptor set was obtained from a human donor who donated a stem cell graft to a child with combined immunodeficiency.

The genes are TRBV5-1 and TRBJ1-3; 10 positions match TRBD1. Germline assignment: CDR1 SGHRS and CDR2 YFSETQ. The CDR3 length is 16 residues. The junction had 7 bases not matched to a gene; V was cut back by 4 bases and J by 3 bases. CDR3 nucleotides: TGCGCCAGCAGCCCGGGACAGGGGTTTTTTGGAAACACCATATATTTT. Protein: CASSPGQGFFGNTIYF.

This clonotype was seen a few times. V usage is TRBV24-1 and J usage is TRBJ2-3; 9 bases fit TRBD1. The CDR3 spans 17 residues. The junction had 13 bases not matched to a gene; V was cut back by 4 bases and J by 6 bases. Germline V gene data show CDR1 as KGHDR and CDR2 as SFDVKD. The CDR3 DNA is TGTGCCACCAGTGACACTCGCGGGACAGGGACCAGGGATACGCAGTATTTT. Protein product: CATSDTRGTGTRDTQYF.

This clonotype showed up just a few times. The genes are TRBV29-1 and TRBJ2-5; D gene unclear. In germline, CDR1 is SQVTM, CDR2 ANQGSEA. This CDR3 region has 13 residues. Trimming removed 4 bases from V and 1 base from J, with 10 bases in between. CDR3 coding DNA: TGCAGCGTTGTCCCCTACTCCCAAGAGACCCAGTACTTC. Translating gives CSVVPYSQETQYF. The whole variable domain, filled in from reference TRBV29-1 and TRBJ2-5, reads SAVISQKPSRDICQRGTSLTIQCQVDSQVTMMFWYRQQPGQSLTLIATANQGSEATYESGFVIDKFPISRPNLTFSTLTVSNMSPEDSSIYLCSVVPYSQETQYFGPGTRLLVL.

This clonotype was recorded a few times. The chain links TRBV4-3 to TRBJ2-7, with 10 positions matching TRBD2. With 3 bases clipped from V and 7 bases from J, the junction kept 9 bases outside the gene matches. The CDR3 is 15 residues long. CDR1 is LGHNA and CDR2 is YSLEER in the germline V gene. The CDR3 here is CASSHALAGAGEQYF. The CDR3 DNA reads TGCGCCAGCAGCCATGCCCTAGCGGGGGCGGGGGAGCAGTACTTC.

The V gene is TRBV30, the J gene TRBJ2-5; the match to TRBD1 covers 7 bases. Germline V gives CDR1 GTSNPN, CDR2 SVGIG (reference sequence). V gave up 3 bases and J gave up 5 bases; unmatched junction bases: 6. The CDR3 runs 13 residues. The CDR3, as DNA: TGTGCCTGGAGCAACACCAGGGGGGAGACCCAGTACTTC. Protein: CAWSNTRGETQYF.

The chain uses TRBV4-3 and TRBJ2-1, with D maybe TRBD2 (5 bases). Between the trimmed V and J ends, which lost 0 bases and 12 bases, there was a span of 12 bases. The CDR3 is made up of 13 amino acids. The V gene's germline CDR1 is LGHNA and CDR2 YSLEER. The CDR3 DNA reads TGCGCCAGCAGCCAAGATCGGGCTGGAGGGCAGTTCTTC. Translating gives CASSQDRAGGQFF.

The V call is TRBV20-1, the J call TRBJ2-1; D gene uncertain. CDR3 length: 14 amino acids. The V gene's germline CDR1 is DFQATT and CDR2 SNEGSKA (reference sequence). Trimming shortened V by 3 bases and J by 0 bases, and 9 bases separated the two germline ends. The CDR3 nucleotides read TGCAGTGCTAGCCCAGCCATCTCCTACAATGAGCAGTTCTTC. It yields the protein CSASPAISYNEQFF.

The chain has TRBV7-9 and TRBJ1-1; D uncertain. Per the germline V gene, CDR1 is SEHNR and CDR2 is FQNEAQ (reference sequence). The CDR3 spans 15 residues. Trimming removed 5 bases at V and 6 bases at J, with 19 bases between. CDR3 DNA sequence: TGTGCCAGCAGCCAATATGTTATGAGACGATCTGAAGCTTTCTTT. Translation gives CASSQYVMRRSEAFF.

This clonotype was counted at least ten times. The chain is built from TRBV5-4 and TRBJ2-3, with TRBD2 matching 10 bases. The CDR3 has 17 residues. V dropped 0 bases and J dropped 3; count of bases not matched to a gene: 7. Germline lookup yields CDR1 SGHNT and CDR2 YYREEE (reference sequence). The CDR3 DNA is TGTGCCAGCAGCTTGGCTCTGAGCGGGGGGGAAACAGATACGCAGTATTTT. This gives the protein CASSLALSGGETDTQYF.

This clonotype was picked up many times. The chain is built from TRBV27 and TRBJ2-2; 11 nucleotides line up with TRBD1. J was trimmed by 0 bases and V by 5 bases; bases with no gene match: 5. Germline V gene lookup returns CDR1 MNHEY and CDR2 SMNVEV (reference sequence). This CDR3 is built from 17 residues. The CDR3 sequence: CASSPGTGGTNTGELFF. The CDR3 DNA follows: TGTGCCAGCAGTCCCGGGACAGGGGGAACGAACACCGGGGAGCTGTTTTTT.

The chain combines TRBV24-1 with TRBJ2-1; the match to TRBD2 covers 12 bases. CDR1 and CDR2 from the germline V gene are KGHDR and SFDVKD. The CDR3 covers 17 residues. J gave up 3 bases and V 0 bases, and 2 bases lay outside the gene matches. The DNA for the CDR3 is TGTGCCACCAGTGATTTGAAGACTAGCGGGGGCTACAATGAGCAGTTCTTC. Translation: CATSDLKTSGGYNEQFF.

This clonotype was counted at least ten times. CDR3 residues: CASSTTGWRGNEQFF. The CDR3, as DNA: TGTGCCAGCAGTACCACAGGGTGGCGAGGCAATGAGCAGTTCTTC. The chain couples TRBV12-3 or TRBV12-4 to TRBJ2-1; TRBD1 might be the D (6 bases). V lost 5 bases and J 6 bases, leaving 17 bases between the germline ends. The CDR3 has 15 residues.

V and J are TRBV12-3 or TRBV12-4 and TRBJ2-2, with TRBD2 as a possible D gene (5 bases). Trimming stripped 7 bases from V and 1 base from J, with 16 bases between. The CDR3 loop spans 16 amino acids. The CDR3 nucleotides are TGTGCCAGCACCCCTTTAAGGGAGCAGAACACCGGGGAGCTGTTTTTT. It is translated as CASTPLREQNTGELFF.

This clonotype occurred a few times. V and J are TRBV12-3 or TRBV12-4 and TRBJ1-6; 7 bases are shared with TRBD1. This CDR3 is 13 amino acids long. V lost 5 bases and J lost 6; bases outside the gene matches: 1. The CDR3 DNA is TGTGCCAGCAGTCGACAGGGTAATTCACCCCTCCACTTT. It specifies CASSRQGNSPLHF.